The rows below give T cell receptor beta chains drawn from one sample of a study of blood T cell repertoires in COVID-19. The data were produced by immunoSEQ multiplex PCR, yet TCRdb's version contains in-frame clones alone and is incomplete. Found here are over 250,000 clones, roughly 88% of them singletons; the top ten hold about 10%. Input material: peripheral blood. The receptors were gathered from a woman in her seventies with acute or convalescent COVID-19. CDR3s include the opening cysteine and the closing phenylalanine or tryptophan. A D gene is named only where the DNA matches it firmly. Part of the rows lack a size; the others show once, few, many or a class for expanded clones.

NA	TRBV2	TRBJ1-2	NA	CASSALALAYGYTF	TGTGCCAGCAGTGCGTTGGCACTAGCCTATGGCTACACCTTC
TRBD1	TRBV28	TRBJ1-5	NA	CASRLGTGMNQPQHF	TGTGCCAGCAGACTGGGGACAGGGATGAACCAGCCCCAGCATTTT
NA	TRBV3-1/TRBV3-2	TRBJ2-5	NA	CASSQDRFLRTQYF	TGTGCCAGCAGCCAAGACAGGTTTCTCCGGACCCAGTACTTC
TRBD2	TRBV25-1	TRBJ2-7	NA	CASSEWGGTYEQYF	TGTGCCAGCAGTGAATGGGGGGGAACCTACGAGCAGTACTTC
TRBD1	TRBV6-5	TRBJ1-6	NA	CASTGTGDFYSPLHF	TGTGCCAGTACCGGGACAGGGGACTTTTATTCACCCCTCCACTTT
NA	TRBV19	TRBJ1-4	NA	CASRGRSGEKLFF	TGTGCCAGTAGAGGTCGGTCAGGTGAAAAACTGTTTTTT
TRBD2	TRBV5-1	TRBJ2-1	NA	CASSLARTSGGSYNEQFF	TGCGCCAGCAGCTTGGCTAGGACTAGCGGGGGCTCCTACAATGAGCAGTTCTTC
NA	TRBV6-2/TRBV6-3	TRBJ1-5	NA	CASTPGRNSHQPQHF	TGTGCCAGCACCCCAGGGAGGAACTCACATCAGCCCCAGCATTTT
NA	TRBV10-3	TRBJ1-1	few	CAISELEGDTEAFF	TGTGCCATCAGTGAACTGGAGGGTGACACTGAAGCTTTCTTT
NA	TRBV30	TRBJ1-4	once	CAWKRTAATNEKLFF	TGTGCCTGGAAAAGGACAGCCGCAACTAATGAAAAACTGTTTTTT
NA	TRBV11-2	TRBJ2-7	NA	CASSAYYEQYF	TGTGCCAGCAGCGCCTACTACGAGCAGTACTTC
NA	TRBV18	TRBJ2-7	NA	CASSPLQIQGDEQYF	TGTGCCAGCTCACCACTTCAGATACAGGGAGACGAGCAGTACTTC
TRBD1	TRBV19	TRBJ2-2	NA	CASGGLGQVGTGELFF	TGTGCCAGCGGAGGGTTGGGACAGGTCGGCACCGGGGAGCTGTTTTTT
TRBD2	TRBV5-8	TRBJ2-3	NA	CASSLGAGGLRRTDTQYF	TGTGCCAGCAGCTTGGGAGCGGGGGGGCTTAGGAGAACAGATACGCAGTATTTT
TRBD2	TRBV6-6	TRBJ2-3	NA	CASSYSRTSSDTQYF	TGTGCCAGCAGTTACTCCCGGACTAGTTCAGATACGCAGTATTTT
NA	TRBV4-2	TRBJ1-1	NA	CASSFGLSLDEAFF	TGTGCCAGCAGCTTCGGGTTGAGTTTGGATGAAGCTTTCTTT
NA	TRBV2	TRBJ1-6	once	CASKDRGGSSPLHF	TGTGCCAGCAAGGATCGGGGTGGGAGTTCACCCCTCCACTTT
NA	TRBV21-1	TRBJ2-7	NA	CASSPRTGYGYEQYF	TGTGCCAGCAGCCCCCGGACAGGGTACGGCTACGAGCAGTACTTC
NA	TRBV9	TRBJ2-5	NA	CASSPRGRIGETQYF	TGTGCCAGCAGCCCCCGGGGGAGGATCGGAGAGACCCAGTACTTC
NA	TRBV6-5	TRBJ1-2	NA	CASSSDSYGYTF	TGTGCCAGCAGTTCGGACAGCTATGGCTACACCTTC
NA	TRBV5-1	TRBJ1-1	NA	CASSSAKTGFDTEAFF	TGCGCCAGCAGCTCGGCGAAGACAGGCTTTGACACTGAAGCTTTCTTT
TRBD1	TRBV10-3	TRBJ1-2	NA	CAATADRVGGYTF	TGTGCCGCGACCGCCGACAGGGTCGGTGGCTACACCTTC
NA	TRBV4-2	TRBJ1-5	NA	CASSQDRVGRQPQHF	TGTGCCAGCAGCCAAGACAGGGTAGGACGTCAGCCCCAGCATTTT
NA	TRBV19	TRBJ1-2	NA	CASNRGGVQGYTF	TGTGCCAGTAACCGGGGGGGCGTTCAAGGCTACACCTTC
NA	TRBV18	TRBJ2-7	NA	CASSPGGVQYF	TGTGCCAGCTCCCCAGGGGGGGTGCAGTACTTC
TRBD1	TRBV6-5	TRBJ2-6	NA	CASSLTGAGANVLTF	TGTGCCAGCAGCCTGACAGGGGCTGGGGCCAACGTCCTGACTTTC
NA	TRBV5-1	TRBJ1-1	NA	CASSSIDAGAEAFF	TGCGCCAGCAGCTCGATTGACGCAGGGGCTGAAGCTTTCTTT
NA	TRBV9	TRBJ1-2	NA	CASSPRTDYGYTF	TGTGCCAGCAGCCCCCGGACTGACTATGGCTACACCTTC
NA	TRBV19	TRBJ2-6	NA	CASTDRSGANVLTF	TGTGCCAGTACCGACAGGTCCGGGGCCAACGTCCTGACTTTC
TRBD1	TRBV5-8	TRBJ2-5	NA	CASSFDRGRETQYF	TGTGCCAGCAGCTTCGACAGGGGTCGGGAGACCCAGTACTTC
NA	TRBV30	TRBJ2-5	NA	CAWADGLARGETQYF	TGTGCCTGGGCCGACGGACTGGCCCGGGGTGAGACCCAGTACTTC
TRBD1	TRBV10-3	TRBJ1-2	NA	CAISPTGDGYTF	TGTGCCATCAGTCCGACAGGGGACGGCTACACCTTC
NA	TRBV11-2	TRBJ1-2	NA	CASSSLRREGHGYTF	TGTGCCAGCAGCTCCCTCCGAAGGGAGGGGCATGGCTACACCTTC
NA	TRBV29-1	TRBJ2-5	once	CSVEDRGAVKTQYF	TGCAGCGTTGAAGATCGGGGGGCCGTGAAGACCCAGTACTTC
TRBD1	TRBV5-1	TRBJ1-2	NA	CASSLLDRGGGYTF	TGCGCCAGCAGCCTCCTGGACAGGGGAGGGGGCTACACCTTC
TRBD1	TRBV2	TRBJ1-5	NA	CASSVMTGVNQPQHF	TGTGCCAGCAGTGTCATGACAGGGGTCAATCAGCCCCAGCATTTT
TRBD2	TRBV6-4	TRBJ2-5	NA	CASSAGLAGGQETQYF	TGTGCCAGCAGTGCCGGGCTAGCGGGGGGTCAAGAGACCCAGTACTTC
TRBD1	TRBV24-1	TRBJ1-2	NA	CATSDFDRDYGYTF	TGTGCCACCAGTGATTTCGACAGGGACTATGGCTACACCTTC
TRBD1	TRBV6-5	TRBJ1-2	NA	CASSFGTGEGGYTF	TGTGCCAGCAGTTTCGGAACAGGGGAAGGTGGCTACACCTTC
NA	TRBV3-1/TRBV3-2	TRBJ1-6	NA	CASSQDEVRNSPLHF	TGTGCCAGCAGCCAAGACGAGGTTAGGAATTCACCCCTCCACTTT
TRBD2	TRBV5-1	TRBJ2-7	NA	CASSATSGDYEQYF	TGCGCCAGCAGCGCGACTAGCGGGGACTACGAGCAGTACTTC
NA	TRBV12-3/TRBV12-4	TRBJ1-4	NA	CASSLARGEKLFF	TGTGCCAGCAGTTTAGCACGCGGTGAAAAACTGTTTTTT
TRBD1	TRBV7-9	TRBJ1-4	NA	CASTKDRWSEKLFF	TGTGCCAGCACCAAGGACAGGTGGAGTGAAAAACTGTTTTTT
NA	TRBV19	TRBJ1-1	NA	CGKRGGVPGAFF	TGTGGAAAAAGGGGCGGCGTCCCCGGGGCTTTCTTT
TRBD1	TRBV6-6	TRBJ2-1	NA	CASSIDRDRNEQFF	TGTGCCAGCAGTATCGACAGGGATCGCAATGAGCAGTTCTTC
TRBD2	TRBV12-5	TRBJ2-3	NA	CASGPRLAGTTDTQYF	TGTGCTAGTGGTCCCAGACTAGCTGGGACTACAGATACGCAGTATTTT